This TCR beta chain was retrieved from a study of blood T cell repertoires in COVID-19. Using immunoSEQ multiplex PCR, the repertoire was profiled, and TCRdb retains in-frame clones only, with some absent. The table has some 340,000 clones, 85% seen once. This CDR3 contains 13 residues. Germline V gene lookup returns CDR1 GTSNPN and CDR2 SVGIG (reference sequence). Trimming removed 2 bases at V and 4 bases at J, with 9 bases between. The chain recombines TRBV30 with TRBJ1-5; D call uncertain. The sample was peripheral blood. The receptor was isolated from a woman between 18 and 30 years old with acute or convalescent COVID-19. CDR3 in amino acids: CAWSQVPNQPQHF. The CDR3 DNA reads TGTGCCTGGAGTCAGGTCCCAAATCAGCCCCAGCATTTT.